These 32 T cell receptor beta chains originate from one sample sequenced in a study of blood T cell repertoires in COVID-19. This table comes from immunoSEQ multiplex PCR, and its TCRdb copy is limited to in-frame clones, with some not included. The sample consists of about 340,000 clones, around nine tenths of them appearing once. Sequencing was carried out using peripheral blood. These receptors originate from a woman in her 70s with COVID-19, enrolled during active disease.

This rearrangement joins TRBV2 to TRBJ2-3, with D possibly TRBD2 on 5 matching bases. This CDR3 is 13 amino acids long. Deletions cut 5 bases from V and 2 bases from J, with 8 bases between. Germline lookup yields CDR1 SNHLY and CDR2 FYNNEI. This CDR3 is CASSRGPTDTQYF. Here the CDR3 DNA reads TGTGCCAGCAGTAGAGGGCCCACAGATACGCAGTATTTT.

The chain uses TRBV7-8 and TRBJ2-5, with 10 bases lining up with TRBD2. J gave up 5 bases and V 5 bases, and 8 bases lay outside the gene matches. The CDR3 sequence is 15 residues long. CDR1 and CDR2 (germline): SGHVS, FQNEAQ. CDR3: CASSRSGGAAETQYF. As DNA, the CDR3 is TGTGCCAGCAGCCGGAGCGGGGGGGCCGCGGAGACCCAGTACTTC.

The chain uses TRBV6-6 and TRBJ1-2; TRBD1 agrees at 8 bases. The V gene end was trimmed by 6 bases and the J gene end by 8 bases; junction bases not matched to a gene: 8. The CDR3 runs 13 residues. The germline CDR1 and CDR2 sequences are MNHNY and SVGAGI (reference sequence). Here the CDR3 DNA reads TGTGCCAGCAGACCGGACAGGGCGGGAGGCTACACCTTC. This codes for CASRPDRAGGYTF.

This rearrangement joins TRBV29-1 to TRBJ2-5; 8 nucleotides match TRBD1. V gave up 6 bases and J gave up 4 bases; unmatched junction bases: 4. The CDR3 runs to 12 residues. Per germline, CDR1 SQVTM and CDR2 ANQGSEA. CDR3 sequence (DNA): TGCAGCGTAGGTACAGGGGGAGAGACCCAGTACTTC. Its protein is CSVGTGGETQYF.

Only a few counts were recorded for this clone. The rearrangement links TRBV6-2 or TRBV6-3 to TRBJ1-5; D might be TRBD1 (5 bases). The CDR3 totals 14 residues. Trimming cost V 6 bases and J 6 bases, with 15 bases left between them. Germline lookup yields CDR1 MNHEY and CDR2 SVGEGT. The CDR3 region is CASSPPPQGQPQHF. The CDR3 DNA reads TGTGCCAGCAGCCCCCCTCCCCAGGGTCAGCCCCAGCATTTT.

This clone has just one count. The chain combines TRBV5-1 with TRBJ1-6, with a tentative D call TRBD1 (6 bases). The CDR3 length is 14 residues. Trimming took off 5 bases at V and 7 bases at J, with 13 bases between the two ends. The germline V gene encodes CDR1 SGHRS and CDR2 YFSETQ. CDR3 in amino acids: CASSPDSQNSPLHF. The CDR3 coding sequence is TGCGCCAGCAGTCCGGACAGCCAGAATTCACCCCTCCACTTT.

The V gene is TRBV11-2, the J gene TRBJ1-4; TRBD1 aligns across 8 bases. The germline gives CDR1 SGHAT, CDR2 FQNNGV. With V trimmed by 4 bases and J by 6 bases, 16 bases remained unmatched. The length of the CDR3 is 18 residues. The CDR3 is CASSYPRDRSPGYEKLFF. CDR3 nucleotide sequence: TGTGCCAGCAGCTATCCGCGGGACAGGTCCCCGGGATATGAAAAACTGTTTTTT. Based on the CDR3 plus reference TRBV11-2 and TRBJ1-4, the full variable domain is EAGVAQSPRYKIIEKRQSVAFWCNPISGHATLYWYQQILGQGPKLLIQFQNNGVVDDSQLPKDRFSAERLKGVDSTLKIQPAKLEDSAVYLCASSYPRDRSPGYEKLFFGSGTQLSVL.

This clone came up once. The chain links TRBV5-1 to TRBJ2-7; TRBD1 matches at 7 bases. Losses at the gene ends were 0 bases for V and 4 bases for J; bases not matched to a gene: 7. Germline V CDR1 and CDR2: SGHRS, YFSETQ. The CDR3 runs to 15 residues. CDR3: CASSLGRQGGYEQYF. The CDR3 DNA sequence: TGCGCCAGCAGCTTGGGGAGACAGGGTGGATACGAGCAGTACTTC.

The CDR3 protein is CSVERDRVTEAFF. The CDR3 nucleotides are TGCAGCGTTGAAAGGGACAGGGTTACTGAAGCTTTCTTT. This sequence joins TRBV29-1 and TRBJ1-1; the match to TRBD1 covers 9 bases. Germline CDR1 reads SQVTM; CDR2 reads ANQGSEA. The V and J ends lost 2 bases and 5 bases, in that order; junction bases with no gene match: 3. This CDR3 has 13 residues.

The chain combines TRBV6-2 or TRBV6-3 with TRBJ1-2; tentative D call: TRBD1 (6 bases). V dropped 2 bases and J dropped 4 bases, with 11 bases sitting between them. The CDR3 is 14 residues long. The germline CDR1 and CDR2 sequences are MNHEY and SVGEGT. The CDR3 is CASSYRGISYGYTF. In DNA, the CDR3 is TGTGCCAGCAGTTACAGGGGGATCAGCTATGGCTACACCTTC.

V and J are TRBV19 and TRBJ1-2; D gene ambiguous. This CDR3 has 13 amino acids. The V gene's germline CDR1 is LNHDA and CDR2 SQIVND (reference sequence). Deletions cut 6 bases from V and 2 bases from J, with 10 bases between. The CDR3 DNA reads TGTGCCAGTAGCCCGACGGAGAACTATGGCTACACCTTC. Encoded protein: CASSPTENYGYTF.

This clone appeared a single time. The chain is built from TRBV5-1 and TRBJ1-2; D is undetermined. CDR1 and CDR2 (germline): SGHRS, YFSETQ. Trimming took 0 bases from V and 0 from J, leaving 9 bases between them. This CDR3 comprises 15 residues. CDR3 DNA sequence: TGCGCCAGCAGCTTGGGTTCTGGGCCTAACTATGGCTACACCTTC. It is translated as CASSLGSGPNYGYTF.

This chain connects TRBV3-1 (or the pseudogene TRBV3-2) to TRBJ2-1; perhaps TRBD2 as D (7 bases). CDR3 length equals 14 residues. Germline V gene data show CDR1 as LGHDT and CDR2 as YNNKEL (reference sequence). V was pared by 1 base and J by 5 bases, with 9 bases between. CDR3: CASSQAGGHNEQFF. CDR3 DNA sequence: TGTGCCAGCAGCCAAGCCGGGGGGCACAATGAGCAGTTCTTC.

The CDR3 region has the DNA TGTGCCAGCAGCACCTGGACAGGGAACACTGAAGCTTTCTTT. Encoded protein: CASSTWTGNTEAFF. The genes are TRBV11-2 and TRBJ1-1, with TRBD1 matching over 7 bases. The CDR3 runs to 14 residues. From germline, CDR1 is SGHAT and CDR2 FQNNGV. J was trimmed by 1 base and V by 5 bases; bases with no gene match: 4. Looking up the rest from reference TRBV11-2 and TRBJ1-1 gives the full variable domain: EAGVAQSPRYKIIEKRQSVAFWCNPISGHATLYWYQQILGQGPKLLIQFQNNGVVDDSQLPKDRFSAERLKGVDSTLKIQPAKLEDSAVYLCASSTWTGNTEAFFGQGTRLTVV.

The chain joins TRBV2 to TRBJ2-5; D is perhaps TRBD2 (7 bases). The CDR3 has 14 amino acids. Between the trimmed V and J ends, which lost 4 bases and 1 base, there was a span of 10 bases. CDR1 is SNHLY and CDR2 is FYNNEI in the germline V gene. CDR3 coding DNA: TGTGCCAGCAGTGTTGGGGGGGCCCAAGAGACCCAGTACTTC. Translated: CASSVGGAQETQYF. Filled out from reference TRBV2 and TRBJ2-5, the complete variable domain reads EPEVTQTPSHQVTQMGQEVILRCVPISNHLYFYWYRQILGQKVEFLVSFYNNEISEKSEIFDDQFSVERPDGSNFTLKIRSTKLEDSAMYFCASSVGGAQETQYFGPGTRLLVL.

The chain is built from TRBV5-1 and TRBJ2-7; D perhaps matches TRBD2 (5 bases). Trimming cost V 2 bases and J 4 bases, with 10 bases left between them. Germline V gene sequence: CDR1 SGHRS, CDR2 YFSETQ. The CDR3 extends over 13 amino acids. CDR3 sequence: CASSFGLSYEQYF. The CDR3 coding sequence is TGCGCCAGCAGCTTCGGACTCTCTTACGAGCAGTACTTC.

Written as DNA, the CDR3 is TGTGCCAGCAGCCCTTCAGGGGGCCTTTTATACAATGAGCAGTTCTTC. As protein: CASSPSGGLLYNEQFF. The gene calls are TRBV27 and TRBJ2-1, with 8 bases matching TRBD1. Germline CDR1 MNHEY, CDR2 SMNVEV (reference sequence). Germline trimming cut 6 bases from V and 4 bases from J; bases unmatched to any gene: 11. The CDR3 contains 16 residues.

This chain joins TRBV6-4 and TRBJ2-4; the D gene is possibly TRBD2 (6 bases). The CDR3 has 14 amino acids. Germline V gene data show CDR1 as MRHNA and CDR2 as SNTAGT. V was clipped by 6 bases and J by 10 bases, with 19 bases between them. For the CDR3, the DNA is TGTGCCAGCAGCTCGTCGGCAGGGCGGGGAATTCAGTACTTC. It yields the protein CASSSSAGRGIQYF.

The chain carries TRBV5-4 and TRBJ2-1, with TRBD2 matching 11 bases. This CDR3 has 15 amino acids. Trimming took 5 bases from V and 3 from J; bases not matched to a gene: 4. Germline V gene data show CDR1 as SGHNT and CDR2 as YYREEE (reference sequence). CDR3: CASSKTSGSYNEQFF. The CDR3 DNA sequence: TGTGCCAGCAGTAAAACTAGCGGGAGCTACAATGAGCAGTTCTTC.

The chain is built from TRBV5-6 and TRBJ1-1; D is ambiguous. The V end lost 2 bases, the J end lost 9 bases, and 8 bases lay between the germline ends. This CDR3 spans 11 amino acids. CDR1 and CDR2 from the germline V gene are SGHDT and YYEEEE. This CDR3 is CASSLGAQAFF. In nucleotides, the CDR3 is TGTGCCAGCAGCTTAGGAGCCCAAGCTTTCTTT.

The rearrangement joins TRBV29-1 to TRBJ2-3; 12 bases align to TRBD2. The CDR3 is made up of 14 amino acids. V lost 7 bases, J lost 6 bases, and 8 bases stayed unmatched. Looked up from germline, CDR1 is SQVTM and CDR2 is ANQGSEA. In DNA form, the CDR3 reads TGCAGCGCTACTAGCGGGGGGCCGCCGGATACGCAGTATTTT. It yields the protein CSATSGGPPDTQYF.

This sequence joins TRBV7-2 and TRBJ2-7, with 7 bases fitting TRBD1. This CDR3 comprises 14 residues. Germline CDR1 and CDR2: SGHTA and FQGNSA. With 0 bases clipped from V and 3 bases from J, the junction kept 2 bases outside the gene matches. The CDR3 sequence is CASSLATGLYEQYF. In DNA form, the CDR3 reads TGTGCCAGCAGCTTAGCGACAGGGCTCTACGAGCAGTACTTC. The full variable domain, its missing parts supplied by reference TRBV7-2 and TRBJ2-7, is GAGVSQSPSNKVTEKGKDVELRCDPISGHTALYWYRQSLGQGLEFLIYFQGNSAPDKSGLPSDRFSAERTGGSVSTLTIQRTQQEDSAVYLCASSLATGLYEQYFGPGTRLTVT.

The chain links TRBV4-3 to TRBJ1-3, with 9 bases that match TRBD1. Trimming took 4 bases from V and 4 from J; bases not matched to a gene: 2. The V gene's germline CDR1 is LGHNA and CDR2 YSLEER. CDR3 length: 14 residues. The CDR3 DNA reads as TGCGCCAGCAGCCCCGGGACAGGGGGAAACACCATATATTTT. It specifies CASSPGTGGNTIYF.

This rearrangement joins TRBV13 to TRBJ2-3, with TRBD1 matching over 7 bases. The germline V gene has CDR1 PRHDT and CDR2 FYEKMQ (reference sequence). The CDR3 runs 15 residues. The V and J ends lost 4 bases and 12 bases, in that order; junction bases with no gene match: 16. This chain's CDR3 is CASSSLGTANSIQYF. In DNA, the CDR3 is TGTGCCAGCAGCTCCCTTGGGACAGCCAACTCAATTCAGTATTTT.

The rearrangement joins TRBV2 to TRBJ1-1; 8 positions agree with TRBD1. This CDR3 has 14 residues. Per the germline V gene, CDR1 is SNHLY and CDR2 is FYNNEI. J was trimmed by 1 base and V by 5 bases; bases with no gene match: 3. The CDR3 is CASSRQGQNTEAFF. The DNA for the CDR3 is TGTGCCAGCAGTAGACAGGGGCAGAACACTGAAGCTTTCTTT.

The chain uses TRBV19 and TRBJ1-5, with 7 bases identical to TRBD1. CDR1 and CDR2 from the germline V gene are LNHDA and SQIVND (reference sequence). This CDR3 region has 14 residues. V trimming: 8 bases; J trimming: 3 bases; junction bases outside the gene matches: 7. The CDR3 sequence: CASDRADINQPQHF. The CDR3 coding sequence is TGTGCCAGTGACAGGGCCGATATCAATCAGCCCCAGCATTTT.

The chain uses TRBV9 and TRBJ1-1; TRBD1 might be the D (5 bases). The CDR3 covers 13 residues. The germline V and J ends were trimmed by 5 bases and 3 bases, with 11 bases remaining between them. Germline values: CDR1 SGDLS, CDR2 YYNGEE. The CDR3, as DNA: TGTGCCAGCAGTACTCAGGGCCACACTGAAGCTTTCTTT. Translation gives CASSTQGHTEAFF.

The chain carries TRBV14 and TRBJ2-7, with 7 bases lining up with TRBD2. The CDR3 contains 14 residues. Germline values: CDR1 SGHDN, CDR2 FVKESK. The trim removed 7 bases at V and 3 bases at J, leaving 9 bases unmatched. In DNA form, the CDR3 reads TGTGCCAGCATCCTGGGGGGGAATTACTACGAGCAGTACTTC. The encoded protein is CASILGGNYYEQYF.

This clone was recorded once. This chain connects TRBV27 to TRBJ2-1; 9 bases are shared with TRBD1. J gave up 3 bases and V 6 bases, and 3 bases lay outside the gene matches. The CDR3 sequence is 14 residues long. In germline, CDR1 is MNHEY, CDR2 SMNVEV (reference sequence). The CDR3 loop is CASSPGQGYNEQFF. DNA for the CDR3: TGTGCCAGCAGCCCGGGACAGGGCTACAATGAGCAGTTCTTC.

The chain has TRBV10-3 and TRBJ1-4, with unresolved D. The CDR3 contains 12 residues. V lost 4 bases to trimming and J lost 5 bases, with 5 bases between them. In germline, CDR1 is ENHRY, CDR2 SYGVKD. The CDR3 loop reads CAISAGNEKLFF. The CDR3 nucleotides are TGTGCCATCAGTGCGGGGAATGAAAAACTGTTTTTT.

The chain couples TRBV6-5 to TRBJ2-7; TRBD1 aligns across 8 bases. The ends lost 7 bases at V and 6 bases at J; junction bases unmatched: 8. CDR3 length: 13 residues. Germline assignment: CDR1 MNHEY and CDR2 SVGAGI. CDR3 region: CASNGQGHAEQYF. As DNA, the CDR3 is TGTGCCAGCAACGGACAGGGACATGCCGAGCAGTACTTC.

The chain joins TRBV19 to TRBJ1-1; unclear D gene. This CDR3 comprises 14 residues. V shed 7 bases and J shed 0 bases, with 12 bases lying between them. Per the germline V gene, CDR1 is LNHDA and CDR2 is SQIVND (reference sequence). The CDR3 nucleotides read TGTGCCAGTAAAAGGATCGGGTTGAACACTGAAGCTTTCTTT. Translation gives CASKRIGLNTEAFF.